A single sample is the source of the 22 T cell receptor beta chains below, sequenced in a study of blood T cell repertoires in COVID-19. Only in-frame clones appear in the TCRdb table, and some are missing; sequencing was by immunoSEQ multiplex PCR. The data contain some 180,000 clones, 80% of them singletons. Sequencing was carried out using PBMCs or T cells enriched from blood (not recorded which). These TCRs come from a man aged 55 to 69 who had been exposed to COVID-19.

The V and J genes are TRBV10-3 and TRBJ1-1, with 7 positions matching TRBD1. This CDR3 comprises 12 residues. Per the germline V gene, CDR1 is ENHRY and CDR2 is SYGVKD. J was trimmed by 3 bases and V by 10 bases; bases with no gene match: 5. The CDR3 coding sequence is TGTGCCACCGAGGGGGCGGACACTGAAGCTTTCTTT. Amino acids: CATEGADTEAFF.

The rearrangement links TRBV28 to TRBJ1-4, with TRBD1 matching over 10 bases. The trim removed 2 bases at V and 3 bases at J, leaving 3 bases unmatched. The germline V gene encodes CDR1 MDHEN and CDR2 SYDVKM. The CDR3 loop spans 16 amino acids. This CDR3 is CASSLPGTGANEKLFF. CDR3 bases: TGTGCCAGCAGTTTACCGGGGACAGGGGCTAATGAAAAACTGTTTTTT.

The rearrangement joins TRBV27 to TRBJ2-3; D is unclear. CDR1 and CDR2 (germline): MNHEY, SMNVEV (reference sequence). With 4 bases removed from V and 5 bases from J, the gap between germline ends came to 7 bases. This CDR3 is 12 amino acids long. DNA for the CDR3: TGTGCCAGCAGTTCCACGGGAGATACGCAGTATTTT. Protein sequence: CASSSTGDTQYF.

This chain connects TRBV6-5 to TRBJ2-1; 7 nucleotides agree with TRBD1. Germline lookup yields CDR1 MNHEY and CDR2 SVGAGI. The CDR3 is 14 residues long. V gave up 6 bases and J gave up 2 bases; unmatched junction bases: 4. CDR3 sequence reads: CASRMRGPYNEQFF. CDR3 DNA: TGTGCCAGCAGGATGAGGGGGCCCTACAATGAGCAGTTCTTC.

V is TRBV11-3 and J is TRBJ2-3; 9 bases align to TRBD2. The J segment lost 6 bases and the V segment lost 7 bases, leaving 14 bases of the junction unmatched. The germline gives CDR1 SGHNT, CDR2 YENEEA. The CDR3 sequence is 16 residues long. CDR3 sequence: CASNVGGGGGTDTQYF. The CDR3 DNA is TGTGCCAGCAACGTGGGAGGCGGGGGGGGTACCGATACGCAGTATTTT.

This clone was observed once. The chain joins TRBV6-2 or TRBV6-3 to TRBJ1-5; 7 bases line up with TRBD1. V shed 0 bases, J shed 0 bases, and the junction held 2 bases outside the gene matches. There are 16 residues in the CDR3. The germline gives CDR1 MNHEY, CDR2 SVGEGT. The DNA of the CDR3 is TGTGCCAGCAGTTACTCGACAGGGTATAGCAATCAGCCCCAGCATTTT. This translates into CASSYSTGYSNQPQHF.

The chain recombines TRBV5-1 with TRBJ1-1; maybe TRBD1 (6 bases). V dropped 7 bases and J dropped 0 bases, with 13 bases sitting between them. This CDR3 comprises 14 residues. From germline, CDR1 is SGHRS and CDR2 YFSETQ. CDR3 amino acids: CASRRGGMNTEAFF. The DNA of the CDR3 is TGCGCCAGCCGACGGGGGGGCATGAACACTGAAGCTTTCTTT. Supplemented by reference TRBV5-1 and TRBJ1-1, the full variable domain reads KAGVTQTPRYLIKTRGQQVTLSCSPISGHRSVSWYQQTPGQGLQFLFEYFSETQRNKGNFPGRFSGRQFSNSRSEMNVSTLELGDSALYLCASRRGGMNTEAFFGQGTRLTVV.

The V and J genes are TRBV11-2 and TRBJ2-1, with D perhaps matching TRBD1 (6 bases). This CDR3 has 12 amino acids. The germline CDR1 and CDR2 sequences are SGHAT and FQNNGV. Trimming removed 5 bases from V and 8 bases from J, with 10 bases in between. The CDR3 DNA reads as TGTGCCAGCAGCGGGGGCATCCATGAGCAGTTCTTC. This translates into CASSGGIHEQFF.

Comments on this clone: This could be a read error, since a much larger clone is one nucleotide away. This sample includes further DNA sequences coding for the same CDR3. The CDR3 bases are TGTGCCAGCAGCTTGCCGGGGGTCGGGGCCAACGTCTTGACTTTC. This translates into CASSLPGVGANVLTF. The rearrangement uses TRBV5-4 and TRBJ2-6; TRBD2 is a possible D gene (6 bases). The CDR3 has 15 residues. Germline V lookup: CDR1 SGHNT, CDR2 YYREEE (reference sequence).

This sequence joins TRBV7-3 and TRBJ1-1, with 9 bases matching TRBD1. The CDR3 is 15 residues long. V dropped 5 bases and J dropped 4; count of bases not matched to a gene: 8. CDR1 SGHTA and CDR2 FQGTGA come from the germline V gene. The CDR3 DNA follows: TGTGCCAGCAGCCCCCCGGACAGGGGAGGCACTGAAGCTTTCTTT. The encoded protein is CASSPPDRGGTEAFF.

Here the CDR3 reads CAWSGYGNYGYTF. CDR3 bases: TGTGCCTGGAGTGGTTACGGGAACTATGGCTACACCTTC. The chain combines TRBV30 with TRBJ1-2; D is ambiguous. The CDR3 is made up of 13 amino acids. The V gene lost 1 base and the J gene lost 2 bases, with 8 bases spanning the gap. The germline gives CDR1 GTSNPN, CDR2 SVGIG (reference sequence).

This clone has only a few counts. The chain combines TRBV6-5 with TRBJ1-2, with TRBD1 matching 7 bases. Germline-derived CDR1 and CDR2 are MNHEY and SVGAGI. This CDR3 comprises 15 residues. Unmatched junction bases numbered 9, after V lost 6 bases and J lost 2 bases. CDR3 in amino acids: CASSSPTGTNYGYTF. The CDR3 DNA is TGTGCCAGCAGCTCTCCGACAGGGACAAACTATGGCTACACCTTC.

This rearrangement joins TRBV27 to TRBJ1-1; TRBD1 aligns across 10 bases. CDR1 MNHEY and CDR2 SMNVEV come from the germline V gene (reference sequence). This CDR3 has 14 residues. Unmatched junction bases numbered 3, after V lost 6 bases and J lost 2 bases. The DNA for the CDR3 is TGTGCCAGCAGGGGACAGGGGCCTAACACTGAAGCTTTCTTT. It is translated as CASRGQGPNTEAFF.

The chain recombines TRBV28 with TRBJ2-5; D may be TRBD2 (7 bases). The CDR3 totals 15 residues. CDR1 is MDHEN, CDR2 SYDVKM, per germline. V was shortened by 2 bases and J by 4 bases, with 14 bases between the two germline ends. The CDR3 region is CASSLGRRGGETQYF. The CDR3 DNA reads as TGTGCCAGCAGTTTAGGGAGGAGGGGGGGAGAGACCCAGTACTTC.

The CDR3 is CASSKGAKTGTGGLWEQYF. In nucleotides, the CDR3 is TGTGCCAGCAGCAAAGGAGCCAAGACCGGGACAGGGGGCTTGTGGGAGCAGTACTTC. The chain uses TRBV21-1 and TRBJ2-7; the D call of TRBD1 is as the table states it, not checked on the DNA. TRBV21-1 is described as a pseudogene. This CDR3 is built from 19 residues.

This chain links TRBV24-1 with TRBJ1-5; 9 nucleotides align to TRBD1. The ends lost 3 bases at V and 15 bases at J; junction bases unmatched: 8. This CDR3 spans 13 amino acids. In germline, CDR1 is KGHDR, CDR2 SFDVKD. The CDR3 reads CATSDGWGDRVHF. In DNA, the CDR3 is TGTGCCACCAGTGATGGATGGGGGGACAGGGTGCATTTT.

This sequence joins TRBV11-2 and TRBJ2-5; TRBD1 is a possible D gene (5 bases). Trimming cost V 0 bases and J 2 bases, with 10 bases left between them. This CDR3 spans 15 amino acids. The germline gives CDR1 SGHAT, CDR2 FQNNGV. The DNA of the CDR3 is TGTGCCAGCAGCTTAGATCTCAGGGAACAAGAGACCCAGTACTTC. This translates into CASSLDLREQETQYF.

The chain joins TRBV3-1 (or the pseudogene TRBV3-2) to TRBJ1-1, with D perhaps TRBD1 (6 bases). This CDR3 has 15 residues. Between the trimmed V and J ends, which lost 1 base and 2 bases, there was a span of 11 bases. The germline V gene encodes CDR1 LGHDT and CDR2 YNNKEL (reference sequence). The CDR3 protein is CASSQAGGLNTEAFF. In nucleotides, the CDR3 is TGTGCCAGCAGCCAAGCGGGGGGGCTAAACACTGAAGCTTTCTTT.

The V and J genes are TRBV7-3 and TRBJ1-1; D is unresolved. Germline V gene data show CDR1 as SGHTA and CDR2 as FQGTGA. Trimming pared 5 bases from V and 5 bases from J, leaving 12 bases between. The CDR3 extends over 13 amino acids. CDR3 loop: CASSPGGKTEAFF. Written as DNA, the CDR3 is TGTGCCAGCAGCCCAGGCGGGAAAACTGAAGCTTTCTTT.

The chain has TRBV29-1 and TRBJ2-7, with 8 bases fitting TRBD2. Germline V CDR1 and CDR2: SQVTM, ANQGSEA. Trimming took 6 bases from V and 2 from J; bases not matched to a gene: 12. This CDR3 has 15 amino acids. CDR3 nucleotide sequence: TGCAGCGTGGGGGGCGGGAGGTCCTTCCCCTACGAGCAGTACTTC. Its translation is CSVGGGRSFPYEQYF.

V and J are TRBV27 and TRBJ2-1, with 10 bases fitting TRBD2. Germline assignment: CDR1 MNHEY and CDR2 SMNVEV (reference sequence). V trimming: 6 bases; J trimming: 3 bases; junction bases outside the gene matches: 5. The CDR3 length is 15 residues. The CDR3 reads CASRSEREGYNEQFF. CDR3 nucleotides: TGTGCCAGCAGGTCTGAGCGGGAGGGCTACAATGAGCAGTTCTTC.

CDR3 region: CASSLGGSPYEQYF. CDR3 nucleotide sequence: TGTGCCAGCAGCTTGGGGGGCAGCCCCTACGAGCAGTACTTC. This chain uses TRBV5-6 with TRBJ2-7; D may be TRBD1 (5 bases). This CDR3 is built from 14 residues. Trimming took 0 bases from V and 2 from J, leaving 9 bases between them. Germline assignment: CDR1 SGHDT and CDR2 YYEEEE. The full variable domain, in which reference TRBV5-6 and TRBJ2-7 provide the parts outside the CDR3, is DAGVTQSPTHLIKTRGQQVTLRCSPKSGHDTVSWYQQALGQGPQFIFQYYEEEERQRGNFPDRFSGHQFPNYSSELNVNALLLGDSALYLCASSLGGSPYEQYFGPGTRLTVT.